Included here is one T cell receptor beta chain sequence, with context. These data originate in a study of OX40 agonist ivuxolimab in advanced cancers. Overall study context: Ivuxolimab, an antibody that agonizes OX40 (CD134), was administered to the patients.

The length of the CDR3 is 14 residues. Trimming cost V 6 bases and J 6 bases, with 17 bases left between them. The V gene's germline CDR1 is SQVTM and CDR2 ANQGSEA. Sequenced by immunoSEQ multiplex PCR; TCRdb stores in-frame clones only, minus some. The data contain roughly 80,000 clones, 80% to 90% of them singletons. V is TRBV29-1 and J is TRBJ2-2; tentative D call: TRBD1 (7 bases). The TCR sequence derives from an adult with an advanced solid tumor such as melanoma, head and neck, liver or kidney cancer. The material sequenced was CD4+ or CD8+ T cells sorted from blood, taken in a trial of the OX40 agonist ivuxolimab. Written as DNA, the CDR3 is TGCAGCGTCCACCCAGGGGGGTCGGCCGGGGAGCTGTTTTTT. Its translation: CSVHPGGSAGELFF.